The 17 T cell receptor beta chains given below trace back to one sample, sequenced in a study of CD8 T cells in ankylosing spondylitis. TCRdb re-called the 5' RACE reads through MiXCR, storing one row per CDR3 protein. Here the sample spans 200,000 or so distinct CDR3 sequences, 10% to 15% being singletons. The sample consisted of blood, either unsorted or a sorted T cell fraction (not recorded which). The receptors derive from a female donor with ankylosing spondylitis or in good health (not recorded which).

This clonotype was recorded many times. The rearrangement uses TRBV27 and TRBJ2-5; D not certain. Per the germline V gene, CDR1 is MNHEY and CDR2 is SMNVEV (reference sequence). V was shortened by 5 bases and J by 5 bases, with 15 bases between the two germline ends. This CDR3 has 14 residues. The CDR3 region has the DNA TGTGCCAGCAGTCGTTCCCAATTTAGGGAGACCCAGTACTTC. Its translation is CASSRSQFRETQYF.

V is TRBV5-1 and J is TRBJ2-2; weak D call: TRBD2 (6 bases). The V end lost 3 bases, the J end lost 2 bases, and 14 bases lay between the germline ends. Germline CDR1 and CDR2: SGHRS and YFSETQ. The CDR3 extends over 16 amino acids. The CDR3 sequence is CASSSMDYANTGELFF. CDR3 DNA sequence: TGCGCCAGCAGCTCTATGGACTACGCAAACACCGGGGAGCTGTTTTTT. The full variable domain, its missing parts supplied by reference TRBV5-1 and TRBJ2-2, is KAGVTQTPRYLIKTRGQQVTLSCSPISGHRSVSWYQQTPGQGLQFLFEYFSETQRNKGNFPGRFSGRQFSNSRSEMNVSTLELGDSALYLCASSSMDYANTGELFFGEGSRLTVL.

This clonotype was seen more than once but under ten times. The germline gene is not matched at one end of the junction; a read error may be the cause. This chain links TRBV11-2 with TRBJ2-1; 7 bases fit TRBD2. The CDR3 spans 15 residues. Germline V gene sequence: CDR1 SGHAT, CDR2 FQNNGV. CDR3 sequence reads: CASSLRSLADNGQFF. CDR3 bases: TGTGCCAGCAGCTTAAGGTCCCTAGCGGACAATGGGCAGTTCTTC.

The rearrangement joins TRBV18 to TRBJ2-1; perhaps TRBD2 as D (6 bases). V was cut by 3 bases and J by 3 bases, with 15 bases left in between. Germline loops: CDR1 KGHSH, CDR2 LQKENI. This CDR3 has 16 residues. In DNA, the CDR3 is TGTGCCAGCTCACCGGGTCCGGAGGGCCTCTACAATGAGCAGTTCTTC. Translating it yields CASSPGPEGLYNEQFF.

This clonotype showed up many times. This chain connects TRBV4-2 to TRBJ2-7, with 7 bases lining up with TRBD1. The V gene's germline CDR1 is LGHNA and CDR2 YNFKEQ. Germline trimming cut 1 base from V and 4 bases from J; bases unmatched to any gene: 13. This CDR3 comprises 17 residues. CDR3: CASSQGDSTLSFYEQYF. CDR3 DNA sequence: TGTGCCAGCAGCCAAGGGGACAGCACCCTCTCCTTTTACGAGCAGTACTTC.

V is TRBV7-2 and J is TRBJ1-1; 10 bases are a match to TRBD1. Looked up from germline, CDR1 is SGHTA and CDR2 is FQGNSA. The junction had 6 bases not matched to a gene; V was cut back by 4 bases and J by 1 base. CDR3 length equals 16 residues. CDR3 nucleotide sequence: TGTGCCAGCAGCTCGGTGACAGGGGGCGCGAACACTGAAGCTTTCTTT. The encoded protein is CASSSVTGGANTEAFF.

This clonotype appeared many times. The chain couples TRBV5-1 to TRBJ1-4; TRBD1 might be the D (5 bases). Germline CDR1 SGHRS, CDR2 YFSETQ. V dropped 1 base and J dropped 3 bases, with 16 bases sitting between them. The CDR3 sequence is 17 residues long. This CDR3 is CASSLPGATDPNEKLFF. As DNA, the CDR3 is TGCGCCAGCAGCTTGCCGGGAGCGACAGACCCTAATGAAAAACTGTTTTTT.

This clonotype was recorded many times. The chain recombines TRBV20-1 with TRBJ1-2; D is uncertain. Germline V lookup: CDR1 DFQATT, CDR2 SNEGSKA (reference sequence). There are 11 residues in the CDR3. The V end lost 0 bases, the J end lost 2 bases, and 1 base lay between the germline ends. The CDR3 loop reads CSARDNYGYTF. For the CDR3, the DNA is TGCAGTGCTAGAGACAACTATGGCTACACCTTC.

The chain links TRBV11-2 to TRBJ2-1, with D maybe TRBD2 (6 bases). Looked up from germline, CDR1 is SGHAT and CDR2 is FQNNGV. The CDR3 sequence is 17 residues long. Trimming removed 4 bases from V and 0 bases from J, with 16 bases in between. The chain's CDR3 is CASSSRRGGTSYNEQFF. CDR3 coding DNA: TGTGCCAGCAGCTCCCGGCGGGGCGGGACCTCCTACAATGAGCAGTTCTTC.

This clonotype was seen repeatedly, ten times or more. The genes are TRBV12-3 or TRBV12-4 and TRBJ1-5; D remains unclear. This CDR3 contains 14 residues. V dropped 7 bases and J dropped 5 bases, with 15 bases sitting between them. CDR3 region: CASMRHGLDQPQHF. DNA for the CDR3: TGTGCCAGCATGCGTCACGGACTAGATCAGCCCCAGCATTTT.

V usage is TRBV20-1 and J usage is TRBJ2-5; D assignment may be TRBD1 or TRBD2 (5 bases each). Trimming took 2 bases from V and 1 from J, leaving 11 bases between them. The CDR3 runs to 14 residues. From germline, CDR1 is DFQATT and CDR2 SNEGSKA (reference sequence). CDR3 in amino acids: CSARLSGTQETQYF. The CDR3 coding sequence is TGCAGTGCTAGATTATCCGGGACCCAAGAGACCCAGTACTTC.

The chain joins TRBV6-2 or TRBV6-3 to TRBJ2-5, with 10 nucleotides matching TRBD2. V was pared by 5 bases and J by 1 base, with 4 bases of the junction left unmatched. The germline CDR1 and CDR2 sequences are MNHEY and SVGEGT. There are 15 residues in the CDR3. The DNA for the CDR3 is TGTGCCAGCAGTGTGACTAGCGGGCTCCAAGAGACCCAGTACTTC. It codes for CASSVTSGLQETQYF.

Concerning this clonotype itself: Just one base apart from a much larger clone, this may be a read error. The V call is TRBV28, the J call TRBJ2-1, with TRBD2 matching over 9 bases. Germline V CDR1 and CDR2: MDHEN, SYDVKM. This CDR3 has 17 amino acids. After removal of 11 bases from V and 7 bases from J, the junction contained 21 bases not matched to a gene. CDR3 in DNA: TGTGCCCGCACCCTGGGGGCTAGCGGGATGGGGGTTAATGAGCAGTTCTTC. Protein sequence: CARTLGASGMGVNEQFF. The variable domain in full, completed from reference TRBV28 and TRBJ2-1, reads DVKVTQSSRYLVKRTGEKVFLECVQDMDHENMFWYRQDPGLGLRLIYFSYDVKMKEKGDIPEGYSVSREKKERFSLILESASTNQTSMYLCARTLGASGMGVNEQFFGPGTRLTVL.

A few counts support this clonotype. The CDR3 region has the DNA TGTGCCAGCGCGGGACTAGCGGGAGACTCAGATACGCAGTATTTT. Its translation is CASAGLAGDSDTQYF. The chain combines TRBV6-1 with TRBJ2-3, with 14 bases that match TRBD2. This CDR3 comprises 15 residues. The V segment lost 8 bases and the J segment 4 bases; nucleotides outside the gene matches: 5. The germline CDR1 and CDR2 sequences are MNHNS and SASEGT.

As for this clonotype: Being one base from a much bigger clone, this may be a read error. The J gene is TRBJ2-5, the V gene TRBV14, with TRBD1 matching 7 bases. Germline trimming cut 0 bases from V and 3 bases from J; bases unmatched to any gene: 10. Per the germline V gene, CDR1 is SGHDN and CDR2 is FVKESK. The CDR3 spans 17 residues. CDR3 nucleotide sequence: TGTGCCAGCAGCCAAGAAAGATGGAGACAGGGTGAAGAGACCCAGTACTTC. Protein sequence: CASSQERWRQGEETQYF.

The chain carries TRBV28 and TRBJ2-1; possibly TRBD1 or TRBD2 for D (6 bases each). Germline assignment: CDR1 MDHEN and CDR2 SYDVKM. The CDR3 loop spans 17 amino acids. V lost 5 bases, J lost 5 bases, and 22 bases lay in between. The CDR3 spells CASSPLGGGYLDNEQFF. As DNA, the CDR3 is TGTGCCAGCAGTCCCTTAGGAGGGGGGTATCTTGACAATGAGCAGTTCTTC.

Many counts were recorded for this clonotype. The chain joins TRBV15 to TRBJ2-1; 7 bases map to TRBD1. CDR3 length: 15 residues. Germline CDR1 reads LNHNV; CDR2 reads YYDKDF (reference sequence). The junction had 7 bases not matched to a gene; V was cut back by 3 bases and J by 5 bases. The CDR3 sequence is CATSRDTGAHNEQFF. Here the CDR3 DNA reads TGTGCCACCAGCAGGGATACAGGGGCGCACAATGAGCAGTTCTTC.